The clone carrying this TCR beta chain was counted at least ten times. A library made for alpha chains picked up this beta chain off target, so its size means little. This specimen comes from a study of spatial heterogeneity in lung cancer. V was cut by 4 bases and J by 4 bases, with 13 bases left in between. The germline CDR1 and CDR2 sequences are LNHDA and SQIVND (reference sequence). This CDR3 comprises 14 residues. Single TCR cDNA molecules each had their own unique molecular identifier. TCRdb used MiXCR to reprocess the 5' RACE reads, holding one entry per CDR3 protein. In the table there are around 13,000 distinct CDR3 sequences, more than 4.5% of which are singletons. The time point denotes: sample taken at primary tumor resection. Unsorted tumor, nontumor lung tissue or cryopreserved PBMC supplied the whole RNA.

This clonotype was obtained from a human donor with early-stage non-small cell lung cancer. This sample comprised lung tumor tissue, obtained at surgery. The rearrangement links TRBV19 to TRBJ1-2; perhaps TRBD1 as D (6 bases). In nucleotides, the CDR3 is TGTGCCAGTAGTACCCCGGGACACGTCTATGGCTACACCTTC. This translates into CASSTPGHVYGYTF.